This TCR beta chain derives from a study of cytomegalovirus exposure and HLA in healthy donors (dated by TCRdb to about 2017). Notes on the research overall: The 650 to 750 repertoires of the first cohort and the roughly 120 validation repertoires were produced on the same platform, according to a later analysis. Along with the approximately 650-subject first cohort, a separate validation cohort of over a hundred different subjects was used. The aim of the study was to test whether cataloging public T cell receptors could identify signatures of past pathogen exposure. The study combined high-throughput TCR immunosequencing, statistical association of individual TCRs with disease status, and machine learning to predict cytomegalovirus infection status. What the work shows at the level of the full study, not this receptor alone: A total of roughly 160 TCR beta chains were listed by the study as associated with cytomegalovirus. Most TCR sequences were observed very rarely across donors, whereas some public TCRs were present in many individuals. Cytomegalovirus status was reported to be diagnosed by the classifier with high specificity and sensitivity in both the original and validation cohorts. In vitro tests confirmed that three of the cytomegalovirus-associated TCR beta chains recognize cytomegalovirus antigens. The validation cohort had no HLA typing available for a later analysis, so co-occurrence within that cohort was assessed over all 120 or so repertoires. The authors suggested that the approach could potentially be generalized to other disease states and immunological phenotypes. A later analysis found that TCRs clustered in the first cohort also tended to co-occur in the roughly 120 validation repertoires, with about 94% of cluster scores above 0.

Library preparation used the immunoSEQ multiplex PCR assay. In the authors' own workflow: A statistical classification framework was built to diagnose cytomegalovirus status from the catalog of TCR beta chain sequences. Drawn from immuneACCESS, this table holds only the in-frame rearrangements with V and J called that TCRdb kept. Clones are partly lost; checked studies trace under half to an unresolved V gene and leave the rest unexplained. The DNA was the basis for D and trimming; V, J and clone size are from that table. For this sample there are about 49,000 clones; almost 95% appear just once. In total, the top ten clones hold almost 1.5% of the sample. Donors formed part of the validation cohort, which comprised about 120 subjects and was distinct from the first cohort of 670 or so subjects. On this clone: The clone's antigen remains unknown. Within one base of it there is no much larger clone, and no base qualities were kept.

Sequencing input: PBMCs. This clonotype was sampled from a man between 18 and 29 years old in good health and CMV-seronegative.

The CDR3 protein is CASSSKVGLGGETQYF. Read as DNA, the sequence is TGTGCCAGCAGCTCCAAGGTGGGCTTAGGCGGGGAGACCCAGTACTTC. The chain links TRBV7-9 with TRBJ2-5; a tentative D call is TRBD2 (5 bases match). From cysteine to phenylalanine, the CDR3 is 16 amino acids long. Of all the DNA, just the CDR3 is kept, 48 bases in frame from base 1. CDR1 SEHNR and CDR2 FQNEAQ were looked up in the germline V gene (reference sequence). Relative to germline, V is 4 bases shorter and J is 5 bases shorter, with 20 bases between their ends.